This T cell receptor beta chain originates from a study of quantifying T cell responses using KT2 cells. Looking at the study overall: TCR alpha and beta constant-region primers primed reverse transcription of RNA.

As concerns this clonotype: Its antigen is unidentified.

V was pared by 0 bases and J by 6 bases, with 16 bases between. The CDR3 sequence is 16 residues long. Germline-derived CDR1 and CDR2 are SGDLS and YYNGEE. Points from the study as a whole: Detection of KT2 sequences held at the lowest tested level, about one cell per 100,000 PBMC.

KT2, a clone with a known TCR, was spiked into unfractionated PBMC. An oligo carrying a UMI was ligated to the cDNA 3' end. The first PCR ran 3 to 5 cycles with an equimolar RC1.1 and RC1.2 beta primer mix. Starting with the second PCR, alpha and beta TCR chains went through separate processing. TCRdb used MiXCR to reprocess the UMI-ligation and nested PCR reads, holding one entry per CDR3 protein. The data contain about 33,000 distinct CDR3 sequences, about a tenth of them singletons. Sequenced input: PBMCs spiked with cells of the T cell clone KT2. The chain is built from TRBV9 and TRBJ2-4; possible D gene TRBD2, 5 bases. The TCR comes from a human donor. CDR3 loop: CASSVGGSLAGNIQYF. As DNA, the CDR3 is TGTGCCAGCAGCGTAGGAGGGTCCTTGGCCGGAAACATTCAGTACTTC.